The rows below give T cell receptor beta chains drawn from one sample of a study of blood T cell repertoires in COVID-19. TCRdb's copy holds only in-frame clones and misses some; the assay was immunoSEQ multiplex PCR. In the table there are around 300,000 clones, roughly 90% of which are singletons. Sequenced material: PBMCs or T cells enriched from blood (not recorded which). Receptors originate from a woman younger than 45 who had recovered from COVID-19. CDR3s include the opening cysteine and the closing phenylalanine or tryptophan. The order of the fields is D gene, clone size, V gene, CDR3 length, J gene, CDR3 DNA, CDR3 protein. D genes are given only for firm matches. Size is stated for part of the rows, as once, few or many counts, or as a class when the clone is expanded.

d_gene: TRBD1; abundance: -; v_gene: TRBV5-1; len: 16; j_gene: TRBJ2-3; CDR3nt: TGCGCCAGCAGCCACTCCCGGGACAGGGTGGCAGATACGCAGTATTTT; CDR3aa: CASSHSRDRVADTQYF
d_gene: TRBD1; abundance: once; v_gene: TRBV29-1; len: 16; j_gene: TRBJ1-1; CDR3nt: TGCAGCGTTGGAGGGAGGACAGGGCGGATGAACACTGAAGCTTTCTTT; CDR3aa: CSVGGRTGRMNTEAFF
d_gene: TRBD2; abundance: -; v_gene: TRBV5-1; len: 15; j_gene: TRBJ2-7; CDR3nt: TGCGCCAGCAGCTTATCTAGCGGGAGTATACTGGAGCAGTACTTC; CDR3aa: CASSLSSGSILEQYF
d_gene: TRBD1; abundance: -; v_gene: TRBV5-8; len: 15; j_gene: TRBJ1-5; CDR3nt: TGTGCCAGCAGCCGGACAGGGGATAGCAATCAGCCCCAGCATTTT; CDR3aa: CASSRTGDSNQPQHF
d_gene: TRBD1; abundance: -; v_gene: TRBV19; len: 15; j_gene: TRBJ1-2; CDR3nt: TGTGCCAGTAGGTCCCGGACAGGGGATAGCTATGGCTACACCTTC; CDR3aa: CASRSRTGDSYGYTF
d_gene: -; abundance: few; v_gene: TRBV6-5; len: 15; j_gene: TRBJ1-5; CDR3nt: TGTGCCAGCAGGATGACAGGACTTAGCAATCAGCCCCAGCATTTT; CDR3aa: CASRMTGLSNQPQHF
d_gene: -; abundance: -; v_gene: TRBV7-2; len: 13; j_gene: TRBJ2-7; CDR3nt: TGTGCCAGCAGGGACTCTAACTCCTACGAGCAGTACTTC; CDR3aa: CASRDSNSYEQYF
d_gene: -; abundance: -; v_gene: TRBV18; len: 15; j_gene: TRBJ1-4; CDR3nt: TGTGCCAGCTCACCACTAGACAGGAGGAATGAAAAACTGTTTTTT; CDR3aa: CASSPLDRRNEKLFF
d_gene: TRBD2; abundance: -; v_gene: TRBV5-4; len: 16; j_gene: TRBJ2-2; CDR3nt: TGTGCCAGCAGCCCCGGAGGGACCGGGAGGTCCGGGGAGCTGTTTTTT; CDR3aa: CASSPGGTGRSGELFF
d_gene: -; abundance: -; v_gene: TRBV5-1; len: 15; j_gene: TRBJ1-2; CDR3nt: TGCGCCAGCAGCTTGGATGAGTTTATTAACTATGGCTACACCTTC; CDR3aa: CASSLDEFINYGYTF
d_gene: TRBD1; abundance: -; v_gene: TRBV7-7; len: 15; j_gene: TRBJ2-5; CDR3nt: TGTGCTAGCAGCTCGACAGGGATTCCTCAAGAGACCCAGTACTTC; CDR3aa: CASSSTGIPQETQYF
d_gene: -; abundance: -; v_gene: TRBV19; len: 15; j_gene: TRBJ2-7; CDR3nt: TGTGCCAGTAGTTCAACTAGCTGGGGATCCTACGAGCAGTACTTC; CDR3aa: CASSSTSWGSYEQYF
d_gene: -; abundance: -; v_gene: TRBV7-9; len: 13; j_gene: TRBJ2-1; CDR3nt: TGTGCCAGCAGCCCCACCGTAGCCGATGAGCAGTTCTTC; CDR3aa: CASSPTVADEQFF
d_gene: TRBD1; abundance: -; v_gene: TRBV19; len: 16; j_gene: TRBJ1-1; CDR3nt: TGTGCCAGTAGTGTGAGACGAGGGACAGGGAGGACTGAAGCTTTCTTT; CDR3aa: CASSVRRGTGRTEAFF
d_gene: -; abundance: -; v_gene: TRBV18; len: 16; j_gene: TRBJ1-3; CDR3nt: TGTGCCAGCTCACCGCCGGCCCAGGGTTCGGGAAACACCATATATTTT; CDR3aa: CASSPPAQGSGNTIYF
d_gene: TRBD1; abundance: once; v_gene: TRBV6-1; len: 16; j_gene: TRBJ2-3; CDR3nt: TGTGCCAGCAGTGAATCGTACAGGGGGTTCACAGATACGCAGTATTTT; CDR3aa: CASSESYRGFTDTQYF
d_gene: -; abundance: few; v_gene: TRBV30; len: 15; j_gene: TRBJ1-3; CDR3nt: TGTGCCTGGAGTCAACAGGGAAGAACTGGAAACACCATATATTTT; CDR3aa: CAWSQQGRTGNTIYF
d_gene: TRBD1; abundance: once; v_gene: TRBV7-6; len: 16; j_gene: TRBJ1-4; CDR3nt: TGTGCCAGCAGCTTAGGGCGTGAGGGGGCCGGGGAAAAACTGTTTTTT; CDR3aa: CASSLGREGAGEKLFF
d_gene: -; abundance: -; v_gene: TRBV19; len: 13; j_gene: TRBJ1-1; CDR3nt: TGTGCCAGTAGTATAGTTGCCGGCACTGAAGCTTTCTTT; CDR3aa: CASSIVAGTEAFF
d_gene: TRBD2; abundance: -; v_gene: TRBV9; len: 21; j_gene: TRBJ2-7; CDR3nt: TGTGCCAGCAGCGACTCCCCCTCAATCAGTGGACTAGCGGGAGTAACCTACGAGCAGTACTTC; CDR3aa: CASSDSPSISGLAGVTYEQYF
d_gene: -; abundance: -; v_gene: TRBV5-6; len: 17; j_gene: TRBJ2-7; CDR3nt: TGTGCCAGCAGCTTGTTATTCCTCGGACTCGTCGTTGGCGAGCAGTACTTC; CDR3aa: CASSLLFLGLVVGEQYF
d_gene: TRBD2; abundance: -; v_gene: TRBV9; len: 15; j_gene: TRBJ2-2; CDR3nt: TGTGCCAGCACAGGCGGGAGTGTGAACACCGGGGAGCTGTTTTTT; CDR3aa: CASTGGSVNTGELFF
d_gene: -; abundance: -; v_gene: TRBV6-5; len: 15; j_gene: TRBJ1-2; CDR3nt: TGTGCCAGCAGTAAACGCGTAGGGGATCACTATGGCTACACCTTC; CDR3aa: CASSKRVGDHYGYTF
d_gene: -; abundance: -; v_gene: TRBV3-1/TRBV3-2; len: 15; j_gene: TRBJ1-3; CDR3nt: TGTGCCAGCAGCCAAGATGCGGGGTTGAAAAACACCATATATTTT; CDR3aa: CASSQDAGLKNTIYF
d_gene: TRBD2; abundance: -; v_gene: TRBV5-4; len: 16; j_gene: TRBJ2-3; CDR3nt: TGTGCCAGCACCACCCCGACTAGCGCTAGCACAGATACGCAGTATTTT; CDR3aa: CASTTPTSASTDTQYF
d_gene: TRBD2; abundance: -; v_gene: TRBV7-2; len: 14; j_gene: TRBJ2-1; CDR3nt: TGTGCCAGCACCCCGAGGGCGGGAGCGAATGAGCAGTTCTTC; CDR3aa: CASTPRAGANEQFF